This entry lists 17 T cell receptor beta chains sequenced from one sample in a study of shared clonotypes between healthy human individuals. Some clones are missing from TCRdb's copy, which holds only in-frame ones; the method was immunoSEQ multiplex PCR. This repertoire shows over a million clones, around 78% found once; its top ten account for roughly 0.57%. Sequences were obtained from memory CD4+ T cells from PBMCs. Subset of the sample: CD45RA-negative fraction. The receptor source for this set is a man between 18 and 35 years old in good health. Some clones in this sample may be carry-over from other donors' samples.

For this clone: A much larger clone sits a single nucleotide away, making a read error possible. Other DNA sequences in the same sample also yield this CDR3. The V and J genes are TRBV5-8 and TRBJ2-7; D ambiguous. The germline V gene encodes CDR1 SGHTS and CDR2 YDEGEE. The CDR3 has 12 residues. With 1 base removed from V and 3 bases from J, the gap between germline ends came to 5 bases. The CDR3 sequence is CASSLSGYEQYF. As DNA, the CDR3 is TGTGCCAGCAGCTTGTCGGGCTACGAGCAGTACTTC.

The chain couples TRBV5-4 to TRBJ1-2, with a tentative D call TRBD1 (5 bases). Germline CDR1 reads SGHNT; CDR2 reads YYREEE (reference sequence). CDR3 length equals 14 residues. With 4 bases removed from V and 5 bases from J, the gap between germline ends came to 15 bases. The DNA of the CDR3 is TGTGCCAGCAGCCCAAATCCGACAGAATATGGCTACACCTTC. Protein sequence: CASSPNPTEYGYTF.

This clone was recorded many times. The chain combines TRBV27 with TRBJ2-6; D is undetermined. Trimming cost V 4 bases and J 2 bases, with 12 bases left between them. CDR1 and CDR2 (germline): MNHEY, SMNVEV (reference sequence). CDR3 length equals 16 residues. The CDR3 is CASSSIQLAGANVLTF. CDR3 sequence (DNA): TGTGCCAGCAGTTCAATACAGTTAGCTGGGGCCAACGTCCTGACTTTC.

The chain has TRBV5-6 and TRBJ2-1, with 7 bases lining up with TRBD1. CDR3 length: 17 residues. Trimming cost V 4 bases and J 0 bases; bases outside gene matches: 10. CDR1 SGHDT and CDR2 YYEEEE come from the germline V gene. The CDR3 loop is CASSTIQGRSSYNEQFF. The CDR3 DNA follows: TGTGCCAGCAGCACAATACAGGGGCGGAGCTCCTACAATGAGCAGTTCTTC.

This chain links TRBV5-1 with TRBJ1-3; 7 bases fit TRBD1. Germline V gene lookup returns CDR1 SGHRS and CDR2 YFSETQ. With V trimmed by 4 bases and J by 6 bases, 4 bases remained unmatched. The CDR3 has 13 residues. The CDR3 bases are TGCGCCAGCAGCCCGGGACAGCAAAACACCATATATTTT. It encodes CASSPGQQNTIYF.

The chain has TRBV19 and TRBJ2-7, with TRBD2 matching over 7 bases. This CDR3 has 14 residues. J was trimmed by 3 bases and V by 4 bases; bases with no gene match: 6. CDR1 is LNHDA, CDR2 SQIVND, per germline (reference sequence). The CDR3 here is CASSRASGIYEQYF. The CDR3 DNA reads TGTGCCAGTAGTAGGGCTAGCGGAATCTACGAGCAGTACTTC.

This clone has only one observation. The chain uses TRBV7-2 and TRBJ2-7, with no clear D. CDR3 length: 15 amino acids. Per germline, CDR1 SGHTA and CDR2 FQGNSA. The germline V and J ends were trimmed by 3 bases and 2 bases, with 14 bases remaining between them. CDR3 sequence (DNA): TGTGCCAGCAGCTTCTCTTTCGGCAGCACCTACGAGCAGTACTTC. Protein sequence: CASSFSFGSTYEQYF.

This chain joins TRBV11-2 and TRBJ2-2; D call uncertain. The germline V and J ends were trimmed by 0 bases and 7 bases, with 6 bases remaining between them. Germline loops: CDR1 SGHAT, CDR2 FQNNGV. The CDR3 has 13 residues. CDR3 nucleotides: TGTGCCAGCAGCTTAGAAGAGCTCGGGGAGCTGTTTTTT. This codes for CASSLEELGELFF.

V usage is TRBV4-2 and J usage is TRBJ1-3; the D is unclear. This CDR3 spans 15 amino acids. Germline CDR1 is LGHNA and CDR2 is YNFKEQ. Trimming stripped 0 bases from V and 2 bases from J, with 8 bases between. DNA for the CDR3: TGTGCCAGCAGCCAAGATGGCGTTGCTGGAAACACCATATATTTT. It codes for CASSQDGVAGNTIYF.

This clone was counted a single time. In DNA form, the CDR3 reads TGTGCCACCAGCAGAGATCCGGGCGCCCCCAATGAGCAGTTCTTC. Translating it yields CATSRDPGAPNEQFF. The chain recombines TRBV15 with TRBJ2-1, with D hard to call. The CDR3 runs to 15 residues. The germline V gene encodes CDR1 LNHNV and CDR2 YYDKDF (reference sequence). Trimming stripped 0 bases from V and 6 bases from J, with 12 bases between.

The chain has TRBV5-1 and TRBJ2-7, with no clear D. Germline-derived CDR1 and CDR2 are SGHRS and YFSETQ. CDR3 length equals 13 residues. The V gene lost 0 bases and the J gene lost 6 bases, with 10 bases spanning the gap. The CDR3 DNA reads TGCGCCAGCAGCTTGGATAATGGTCCCGAGCAGTACTTC. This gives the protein CASSLDNGPEQYF. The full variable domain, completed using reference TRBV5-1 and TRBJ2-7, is KAGVTQTPRYLIKTRGQQVTLSCSPISGHRSVSWYQQTPGQGLQFLFEYFSETQRNKGNFPGRFSGRQFSNSRSEMNVSTLELGDSALYLCASSLDNGPEQYFGPGTRLTVT.

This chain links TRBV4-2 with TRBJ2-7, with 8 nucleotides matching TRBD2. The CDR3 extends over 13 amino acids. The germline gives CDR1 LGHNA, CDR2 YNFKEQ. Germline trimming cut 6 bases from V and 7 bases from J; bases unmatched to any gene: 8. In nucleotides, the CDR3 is TGTGCCAGCAGTAAAGAGCGGGAGCGGGAGCAGTACTTC. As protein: CASSKEREREQYF.

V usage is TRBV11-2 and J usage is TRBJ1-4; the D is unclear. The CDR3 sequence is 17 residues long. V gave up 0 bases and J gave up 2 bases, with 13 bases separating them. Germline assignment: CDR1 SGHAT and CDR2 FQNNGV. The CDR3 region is CASSLDMEVGTNEKLFF. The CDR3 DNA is TGTGCCAGCAGCTTAGATATGGAAGTGGGCACTAATGAAAAACTGTTTTTT. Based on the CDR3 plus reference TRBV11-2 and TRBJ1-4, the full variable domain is EAGVAQSPRYKIIEKRQSVAFWCNPISGHATLYWYQQILGQGPKLLIQFQNNGVVDDSQLPKDRFSAERLKGVDSTLKIQPAKLEDSAVYLCASSLDMEVGTNEKLFFGSGTQLSVL.

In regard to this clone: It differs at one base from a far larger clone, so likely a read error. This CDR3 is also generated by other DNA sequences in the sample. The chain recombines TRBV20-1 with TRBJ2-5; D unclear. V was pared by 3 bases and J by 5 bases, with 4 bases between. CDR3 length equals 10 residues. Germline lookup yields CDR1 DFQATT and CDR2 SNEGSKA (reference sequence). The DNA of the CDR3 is TGCAGTGCTAGTTCGGAGACCCAGTACTTC. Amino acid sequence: CSASSETQYF.

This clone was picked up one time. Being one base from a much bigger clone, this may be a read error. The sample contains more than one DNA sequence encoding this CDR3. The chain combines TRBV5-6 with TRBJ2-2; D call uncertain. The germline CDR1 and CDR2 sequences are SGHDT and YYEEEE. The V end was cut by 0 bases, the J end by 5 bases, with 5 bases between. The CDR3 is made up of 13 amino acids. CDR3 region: CASSLGGTGELFF. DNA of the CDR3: TGTGCCAGCAGCTTGGGGGGAACCGGGGAGCTGTTTTTT.

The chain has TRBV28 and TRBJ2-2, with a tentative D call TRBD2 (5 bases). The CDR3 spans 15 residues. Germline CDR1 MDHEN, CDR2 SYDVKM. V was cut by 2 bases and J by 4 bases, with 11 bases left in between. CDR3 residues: CASSLIRAGTGELFF. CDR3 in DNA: TGTGCCAGCAGTTTAATTCGGGCGGGCACCGGGGAGCTGTTTTTT.

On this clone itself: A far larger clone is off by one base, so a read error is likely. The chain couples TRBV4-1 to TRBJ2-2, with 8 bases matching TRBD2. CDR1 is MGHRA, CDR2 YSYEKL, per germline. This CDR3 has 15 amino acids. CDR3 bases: TGCGCCAGCAGAGGTAGCGGGGCGAACACCGGGGAGCTGCTTTTT. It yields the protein CASRGSGANTGELLF.